One T cell receptor (beta chain) is described in this entry. In TCRdb, the 5' RACE reads were re-called with MiXCR into one record per CDR3 protein. This table has 200,000 to 300,000 distinct CDR3 sequences, around 6.7% appearing once. These data come from a study of T cells after yellow fever vaccination. The CDR3 consists of 14 residues. The V and J ends lost 4 bases and 5 bases, in that order; junction bases with no gene match: 0. From germline, CDR1 is MNHEY and CDR2 SVGEGT. The clonotype comes from a young man who received the YFV17D yellow fever vaccine. The rearrangement joins TRBV6-2 or TRBV6-3 to TRBJ2-2; TRBD2 agrees at 11 bases. Sequencing was performed on CD4+ T cells sorted from PBMCs, taken on the day of the yellow fever booster vaccination. The CDR3, as DNA: TGTGCCAGCAGTTGGACTAGCGGGACCGGGGAGCTGTTTTTT. Translated: CASSWTSGTGELFF.